The 23 T cell receptor beta chains presented below share a single source sample, sequenced in a study of cytomegalovirus exposure and HLA in healthy donors (dated by TCRdb to the late 2010s). The library was generated by the immunoSEQ multiplex PCR assay. TCRdb limited this immuneACCESS table to in-frame rearrangements with V and J called. A share of clones is missing; checked studies link under half to unresolved V genes, and the rest is unexplained. The sample table holds hundreds of thousands of clones, of which 75% to 90% were seen once. Roughly 0.75% of the sample rests with the top ten. Sequenced: PBMCs. These receptor sequences come from a woman in her late teens or twenties in good health and CMV-seronegative.

The chain combines TRBV10-2 with TRBJ2-3, with 15 bases that match TRBD2. The ends lost 2 bases at V and 5 bases at J; junction bases unmatched: 2. The CDR3 sequence is 16 residues long. Germline loops: CDR1 WSHSY, CDR2 SAAADI. The CDR3 protein is CASSEGLAGGLDTQYF. CDR3 sequence (DNA): TGCGCCAGCAGTGAGGGACTAGCGGGGGGGCTAGATACGCAGTATTTT.

The chain has TRBV4-2 and TRBJ1-1; 10 bases agree with TRBD1. CDR3 length: 15 amino acids. V shed 4 bases, J shed 3 bases, and the junction held 5 bases outside the gene matches. CDR1 is LGHNA and CDR2 is YNFKEQ in the germline V gene. The CDR3 here is CASSPRQGAYTEAFF. CDR3 DNA: TGTGCCAGCAGCCCGCGACAGGGGGCGTACACTGAAGCTTTCTTT.

This clone was seen more than once but under ten times. This chain connects TRBV9 to TRBJ2-3; 11 positions match TRBD2. The CDR3 covers 19 residues. V shed 4 bases and J 2 bases; nucleotides not matched to a gene: 15. CDR1 and CDR2 (germline): SGDLS, YYNGEE. CDR3 sequence (DNA): TGTGCCAGCAGCCCTCACCCGACTAGCGGGACCGGCGACACAGATACGCAGTATTTT. Amino acid sequence: CASSPHPTSGTGDTDTQYF.

On this clone itself: The sample has other DNA sequences that encode this CDR3 too. The chain combines TRBV28 with TRBJ2-7; D remains ambiguous. The V end was cut by 2 bases, the J end by 3 bases, with 5 bases between. Germline V gene lookup returns CDR1 MDHEN and CDR2 SYDVKM. This CDR3 region has 12 residues. CDR3 residues: CASSLTGYEQYF. In DNA form, the CDR3 reads TGTGCCAGCAGTTTAACTGGCTACGAGCAGTACTTC.

The V and J genes are TRBV6-5 and TRBJ1-1; no firm D call. V lost 1 base, J lost 5 bases, and 5 bases lay in between. Germline loops: CDR1 MNHEY, CDR2 SVGAGI. The CDR3 runs 12 residues. The CDR3 coding sequence is TGTGCCAGCAGTTACTACCGGACTGAAGCTTTCTTT. Translation gives CASSYYRTEAFF.

V usage is TRBV7-3 and J usage is TRBJ2-2; D may be TRBD2 (6 bases). V gave up 5 bases and J gave up 5 bases, with 9 bases separating them. The CDR3 length is 13 residues. Per the germline V gene, CDR1 is SGHTA and CDR2 is FQGTGA. The CDR3 is CASSPAGTGELFF. In DNA form, the CDR3 reads TGTGCCAGCAGCCCCGCGGGGACCGGGGAGCTGTTTTTT.

Only one count was recorded for this clone. This specimen includes other DNA sequences encoding the same CDR3. The chain joins TRBV5-1 to TRBJ1-5, with D perhaps TRBD1 (5 bases). Per the germline V gene, CDR1 is SGHRS and CDR2 is YFSETQ. The V end lost 0 bases, the J end lost 3 bases, and 7 bases lay between the germline ends. This CDR3 has 14 residues. CDR3 sequence reads: CASSLEGANQPQHF. The CDR3 coding sequence is TGCGCCAGCAGCTTGGAAGGGGCCAATCAGCCCCAGCATTTT.

The chain carries TRBV6-1 and TRBJ2-2; the match to TRBD1 covers 7 bases. With V trimmed by 6 bases and J by 7 bases, 5 bases remained unmatched. CDR3 length equals 13 residues. Germline assignment: CDR1 MNHNS and CDR2 SASEGT. The DNA for the CDR3 is TGTGCCAGCAGCGGAGGACAGGTCGGGGAGCTGTTTTTT. It translates to CASSGGQVGELFF.

CDR3 DNA: TGTGCCAGCAGCTTAGAAAGGGGTCGCTATGGCTACACCTTC. Amino acids: CASSLERGRYGYTF. The gene calls are TRBV11-2 and TRBJ1-2; possibly TRBD1 for D (5 bases). The CDR3 loop spans 14 amino acids. V was trimmed by 0 bases and J by 4 bases, leaving 9 bases between them. Germline assignment: CDR1 SGHAT and CDR2 FQNNGV.

V usage is TRBV10-2 and J usage is TRBJ2-1; D remains unclear. The CDR3 is 10 amino acids. Germline V CDR1 and CDR2: WSHSY, SAAADI. Trimming cost V 4 bases and J 7 bases, with 2 bases left between them. The CDR3 nucleotides are TGCGCCAGCAGTGCTAATGAGCAGTTCTTC. Its protein product is CASSANEQFF.

The chain couples TRBV4-2 to TRBJ2-7; possibly TRBD1 for D (6 bases). CDR3 length equals 15 residues. The germline gives CDR1 LGHNA, CDR2 YNFKEQ. The germline V and J ends were trimmed by 1 base and 4 bases, with 14 bases remaining between them. The CDR3, as DNA: TGTGCCAGCAGCCAAGGGGACACCCGGGAATACGAGCAGTACTTC. Amino acids: CASSQGDTREYEQYF.

This clone was picked up a small number of times. The V gene is TRBV4-2, the J gene TRBJ2-2; 9 bases line up with TRBD2. V gave up 1 base and J gave up 0 bases; unmatched junction bases: 9. There are 19 residues in the CDR3. CDR1 LGHNA and CDR2 YNFKEQ come from the germline V gene. In DNA, the CDR3 is TGTGCCAGCAGCCAAGGGGGGCTAGCGGGGACAGCGAACACCGGGGAGCTGTTTTTT. Translating gives CASSQGGLAGTANTGELFF.

The V gene is TRBV5-4, the J gene TRBJ2-7; D unclear. Germline V lookup: CDR1 SGHNT, CDR2 YYREEE (reference sequence). V lost 4 bases and J lost 6, with 20 bases in between. This CDR3 contains 15 residues. The CDR3 DNA reads as TGTGCCAGCAGCCCCCTGGCGGAGATGTTAAGCGAGCAGTACTTC. As protein: CASSPLAEMLSEQYF.

The chain combines TRBV5-1 with TRBJ2-5; 9 bases fit TRBD1. V was pared by 3 bases and J by 4 bases, with 4 bases of the junction left unmatched. This CDR3 has 14 amino acids. The germline V gene encodes CDR1 SGHRS and CDR2 YFSETQ. CDR3 loop: CASSSTGGAETQYF. CDR3 DNA: TGCGCCAGCAGCTCAACAGGGGGCGCAGAGACCCAGTACTTC.

J is TRBJ2-1 and V is TRBV6-1; 11 nucleotides line up with TRBD2. This CDR3 has 15 amino acids. The germline V gene encodes CDR1 MNHNS and CDR2 SASEGT. V shed 7 bases and J 9 bases; nucleotides not matched to a gene: 11. The CDR3 is CASTLTGLAGGEQFF. CDR3 in DNA: TGTGCCAGCACCTTGACCGGGCTAGCGGGAGGTGAGCAGTTCTTC.

This clone was seen a few times. In DNA form, the CDR3 reads TGTGCCAGCAGCGTTTCCCCCGGGACTAGCGGGACCGTTGGCTACGAGCAGTACTTC. Residues: CASSVSPGTSGTVGYEQYF. This chain links TRBV9 with TRBJ2-7; 13 bases map to TRBD2. Germline V gene lookup returns CDR1 SGDLS and CDR2 YYNGEE. Trimming cost V 2 bases and J 3 bases; bases outside gene matches: 14. The CDR3 is made up of 19 amino acids. Full variable domain (rest looked up from reference TRBV9 and TRBJ2-7): DSGVTQTPKHLITATGQRVTLRCSPRSGDLSVYWYQQSLDQGLQFLIQYYNGEERAKGNILERFSAQQFPDLHSELNLSSLELGDSALYFCASSVSPGTSGTVGYEQYFGPGTRLTVT.

The chain uses TRBV10-3 and TRBJ1-4, with 8 positions matching TRBD1. This CDR3 is built from 18 residues. After removal of 2 bases from V and 5 bases from J, the junction contained 13 bases not matched to a gene. CDR1 and CDR2 from the germline V gene are ENHRY and SYGVKD. The CDR3 DNA reads TGTGCCATCAGTGAGCGGGGCAGGGGGCCCTACCCAAATGAAAAACTGTTTTTT. Translated, it gives CAISERGRGPYPNEKLFF.

The chain couples TRBV6-1 to TRBJ1-6; unclear D gene. Germline assignment: CDR1 MNHNS and CDR2 SASEGT. V gave up 2 bases and J gave up 6 bases, with 5 bases separating them. This CDR3 contains 13 residues. CDR3 in amino acids: CASSEISNSPLHF. In nucleotides, the CDR3 is TGTGCCAGCAGTGAAATCTCTAATTCACCCCTCCACTTT.

This chain links TRBV6-6 with TRBJ2-3; perhaps TRBD2 as D (5 bases). The germline CDR1 and CDR2 sequences are MNHNY and SVGAGI (reference sequence). The CDR3 is 16 residues long. Trimming took 2 bases from V and 0 from J, leaving 12 bases between them. The CDR3, as DNA: TGTGCCAGCAGTTACGGATCTAGGAGGAGCACAGATACGCAGTATTTT. It encodes CASSYGSRRSTDTQYF.

The V and J genes are TRBV4-1 and TRBJ2-1; weak D call: TRBD2 (5 bases). The CDR3 is 15 residues long. The ends were cut back, 1 base at V and 8 bases at J, with 15 bases in the middle. The V gene's germline CDR1 is MGHRA and CDR2 YSYEKL. CDR3 in amino acids: CASSQAFISGYEQFF. The CDR3 bases are TGCGCCAGCAGCCAAGCTTTTATAAGCGGTTATGAGCAGTTCTTC.

The chain uses TRBV6-1 and TRBJ2-2; the match to TRBD2 covers 7 bases. The V gene end was trimmed by 6 bases and the J gene end by 5 bases; junction bases not matched to a gene: 6. Germline V CDR1 and CDR2: MNHNS, SASEGT. This CDR3 region has 14 residues. For the CDR3, the DNA is TGTGCCAGCAGAGGGACTACGGGAACCGGGGAGCTGTTTTTT. This translates into CASRGTTGTGELFF.

CDR3 loop: CASSKTRDSPLHF. In DNA form, the CDR3 reads TGTGCCAGCAGTAAAACCAGGGATTCACCCCTCCACTTT. The chain couples TRBV6-6 to TRBJ1-6; D may be TRBD1 (5 bases). The V end was cut by 5 bases, the J end by 8 bases, with 10 bases between. CDR1 MNHNY and CDR2 SVGAGI come from the germline V gene (reference sequence). This CDR3 is built from 13 residues.

The chain employs TRBV4-2 and TRBJ2-3; a weak D match, TRBD2 (5 bases). Trimming pared 0 bases from V and 6 bases from J, leaving 13 bases between. There are 15 residues in the CDR3. CDR1 and CDR2 from the germline V gene are LGHNA and YNFKEQ. Here the CDR3 reads CASSQDPSWEDTQYF. DNA of the CDR3: TGTGCCAGCAGCCAAGATCCCTCCTGGGAGGATACGCAGTATTTT.